The 31 T cell receptor beta chains reported below all come from one sample, sequenced in a study of blood T cell repertoires in COVID-19 (dated by TCRdb to 2020 to 2022). Libraries came from the immunoSEQ multiplex PCR assay. Imported from immuneACCESS, the table was reduced by TCRdb to in-frame sequences with V and J called. These copies leave out some clones; in studies compared against another copy, an unresolved V gene accounts for under half, and the cause of the remainder is not known. The sample yields around 210,000 clones; 70% to 90% were counted once. The ten largest account for about 1.5% of the sample. Sequencing input: peripheral blood. These receptors were collected from a man aged 18 to 29 with active or convalescent COVID-19.

The chain combines TRBV5-1 with TRBJ2-1; tentative D call: TRBD2 (5 bases). Germline-derived CDR1 and CDR2 are SGHRS and YFSETQ. The germline V and J ends were trimmed by 0 bases and 8 bases, with 15 bases remaining between them. CDR3 length equals 15 residues. The CDR3 DNA follows: TGCGCCAGCAGCTTGGACCGGGGAGTAGGCTATGAGCAGTTCTTC. Protein product: CASSLDRGVGYEQFF.

The chain links TRBV7-2 to TRBJ2-3; D unresolved. Germline V gene sequence: CDR1 SGHTA, CDR2 FQGNSA. This CDR3 spans 12 amino acids. The V end lost 5 bases, the J end lost 0 bases, and 3 bases lay between the germline ends. The CDR3 bases are TGTGCCAGCAGCCTAAGCACAGATACGCAGTATTTT. Translation: CASSLSTDTQYF.

The CDR3 nucleotides are TGTGCCAGCAGCTCCCAATCGGTTTTAAAGAATGAGCAGTTCTTC. Translating it yields CASSSQSVLKNEQFF. The rearrangement links TRBV11-2 to TRBJ2-1, with D uncertain. V was pared by 4 bases and J by 7 bases, with 17 bases between. The CDR3 spans 15 residues. In germline, CDR1 is SGHAT, CDR2 FQNNGV.

V is TRBV5-1 and J is TRBJ2-7; 8 nucleotides agree with TRBD2. CDR1 and CDR2 from the germline V gene are SGHRS and YFSETQ. This CDR3 has 14 amino acids. V shed 5 bases, J shed 2 bases, and the junction held 6 bases outside the gene matches. This chain's CDR3 is CASSSGGQAYEQYF. CDR3 DNA sequence: TGCGCCAGCAGTTCGGGGGGGCAGGCCTACGAGCAGTACTTC. The full variable domain, completed using reference TRBV5-1 and TRBJ2-7, is KAGVTQTPRYLIKTRGQQVTLSCSPISGHRSVSWYQQTPGQGLQFLFEYFSETQRNKGNFPGRFSGRQFSNSRSEMNVSTLELGDSALYLCASSSGGQAYEQYFGPGTRLTVT.

The rearrangement uses TRBV7-8 and TRBJ1-4; 9 nucleotides agree with TRBD1. Germline CDR1 SGHVS, CDR2 FQNEAQ. This CDR3 is 15 amino acids long. The trim removed 5 bases at V and 8 bases at J, leaving 9 bases unmatched. CDR3 DNA sequence: TGTGCCAGCAGCAACCGGGGGGACAGGGTGGAAAAACTGTTTTTT. Translated: CASSNRGDRVEKLFF.

Only a few counts were recorded for this clone. This chain joins TRBV27 and TRBJ2-7; D uncertain. V was trimmed by 2 bases and J by 6 bases, leaving 11 bases between them. Germline values: CDR1 MNHEY, CDR2 SMNVEV (reference sequence). CDR3 length: 13 amino acids. The DNA of the CDR3 is TGTGCCAGCAGTTTAATTGGGCCGGTCGAGCAGTACTTC. Its translation: CASSLIGPVEQYF.

The chain carries TRBV5-4 and TRBJ2-6; unclear D gene. CDR1 is SGHNT, CDR2 YYREEE, per germline (reference sequence). V was trimmed by 5 bases and J by 0 bases, leaving 12 bases between them. The CDR3 covers 16 residues. In nucleotides, the CDR3 is TGTGCCAGCAGTTGGAAGCAGGACTCTGGGGCCAACGTCCTGACTTTC. Its translation is CASSWKQDSGANVLTF.

The chain carries TRBV7-6 and TRBJ2-7; D is perhaps TRBD1 (6 bases). V dropped 0 bases and J dropped 5 bases, with 14 bases sitting between them. The CDR3 extends over 15 amino acids. Germline V gives CDR1 SGHVS, CDR2 FNYEAQ. The CDR3 bases are TGTGCCAGCAGCTTAGCCCAGGGGATGGCGAACGAGCAGTACTTC. Protein: CASSLAQGMANEQYF.

V usage is TRBV7-9 and J usage is TRBJ1-2, with D possibly being TRBD1 (5 bases). Per germline, CDR1 SEHNR and CDR2 FQNEAQ (reference sequence). The CDR3 spans 17 residues. Trimming took off 5 bases at V and 7 bases at J, with 26 bases between the two ends. CDR3 region: CASSRIILTQPGGGYTF. CDR3 coding DNA: TGTGCCAGCAGCCGTATAATACTGACTCAACCGGGGGGTGGCTACACCTTC.

The chain employs TRBV6-1 and TRBJ1-5, with a tentative D call TRBD1 (5 bases). The CDR3 totals 16 residues. Germline values: CDR1 MNHNS, CDR2 SASEGT. Trimming cost V 3 bases and J 0 bases, with 12 bases left between them. CDR3 coding DNA: TGTGCCAGCAGTGAGTGGGGGGTGACTAGCAATCAGCCCCAGCATTTT. It encodes CASSEWGVTSNQPQHF.

V and J are TRBV9 and TRBJ1-6; D may be TRBD1 (6 bases). Germline V gene data show CDR1 as SGDLS and CDR2 as YYNGEE. The length of the CDR3 is 14 residues. V lost 3 bases, J lost 7 bases, and 11 bases lay in between. CDR3 sequence: CASSGQASNSPLHF. CDR3 bases: TGTGCCAGCAGCGGACAGGCGTCCAATTCACCCCTCCACTTT.

The V gene is TRBV5-1, the J gene TRBJ2-1; TRBD2 matches 8 bases. J gave up 10 bases and V 3 bases, and 3 bases lay outside the gene matches. Per the germline V gene, CDR1 is SGHRS and CDR2 is YFSETQ. This CDR3 region has 12 residues. CDR3 residues: CASSSRLAEQFF. The CDR3 region has the DNA TGCGCCAGCAGCTCCCGACTAGCGGAGCAGTTCTTC.

The chain recombines TRBV10-3 with TRBJ1-5; no definite D call. Trimming stripped 10 bases from V and 4 bases from J, with 11 bases between. The CDR3 runs to 12 residues. Germline V CDR1 and CDR2: ENHRY, SYGVKD. The DNA for the CDR3 is TGTGCCACCCGGTCCGGGAATCAGCCCCAGCATTTT. As protein: CATRSGNQPQHF.

This chain uses TRBV20-1 with TRBJ1-4, with D maybe TRBD1 (6 bases). V was pared by 3 bases and J by 7 bases, with 6 bases between. This CDR3 region has 11 residues. Germline V gene sequence: CDR1 DFQATT, CDR2 SNEGSKA (reference sequence). The CDR3 loop is CSASRGEKLFF. Written as DNA, the CDR3 is TGCAGTGCTAGCAGGGGTGAAAAACTGTTTTTT.

This chain connects TRBV5-6 to TRBJ2-5; TRBD2 is a possible D gene (5 bases). Germline-derived CDR1 and CDR2 are SGHDT and YYEEEE. V was pared by 7 bases and J by 1 base, with 11 bases between. This CDR3 is 13 amino acids long. The CDR3 sequence: CASRDSRQETQYF. The CDR3 DNA reads TGTGCCAGCCGGGATAGCCGCCAAGAGACCCAGTACTTC.

The chain uses TRBV11-1 and TRBJ2-1; 7 bases are shared with TRBD2. J gave up 9 bases and V 8 bases, and 16 bases lay outside the gene matches. The CDR3 is 15 residues long. Germline values: CDR1 SGHAT, CDR2 FQDESV (reference sequence). The CDR3 sequence is CASAVAGVRRGEQFF. CDR3 DNA sequence: TGTGCCAGCGCCGTAGCGGGTGTTAGGAGAGGTGAGCAGTTCTTC.

The V gene is TRBV19, the J gene TRBJ1-1, with 9 bases fitting TRBD1. Germline-derived CDR1 and CDR2 are LNHDA and SQIVND (reference sequence). V lost 8 bases to trimming and J lost 2 bases; unmatched junction nucleotides: 9. This CDR3 is 15 amino acids long. The CDR3 coding sequence is TGTGCCAGTTGCACAGGGGGCCAGATAAACACTGAAGCTTTCTTT. This sequence encodes CASCTGGQINTEAFF.

This clone is a singleton in its sample. In nucleotides, the CDR3 is TGTGCCAGCAGTGAAGTGGGAGGGACGGCGAAACATAATCAGCCCCAGCATTTT. This translates into CASSEVGGTAKHNQPQHF. The chain is built from TRBV6-1 and TRBJ1-5, with D possibly matching TRBD1 (5 bases). Per germline, CDR1 MNHNS and CDR2 SASEGT. The CDR3 extends over 18 amino acids. Between the trimmed V and J ends, which lost 1 base and 4 bases, there was a span of 20 bases.

V and J are TRBV7-2 and TRBJ2-1; 8 positions match TRBD2. The length of the CDR3 is 15 residues. J lost 5 bases, V lost 1 base, and 4 bases had no gene match. Per germline, CDR1 SGHTA and CDR2 FQGNSA. The CDR3 bases are TGTGCCAGCAGCTTAGTGGGACTAGGGGACAATGAGCAGTTCTTC. Protein product: CASSLVGLGDNEQFF.

A single count supports this clone. Compared with germline, one end of the junction differs, possibly owing to a read error. The rearrangement joins TRBV7-8 to TRBJ2-7; 10 nucleotides agree with TRBD2. CDR3 size: 15 residues. The V gene's germline CDR1 is SGHVS and CDR2 FQNEAQ. The CDR3 DNA reads TGTGCCAGCAGCTTAGGGCTAGCGGGAGTCCGGGGTTCGGACTTC. Encoded protein: CASSLGLAGVRGSDF.

In this sample, this clone turned up once. The CDR3 DNA sequence: TGTGCCTGGAACAGGGAAGTGGACACCGGGGAGCTGTTTTTT. Protein sequence: CAWNREVDTGELFF. The J gene is TRBJ2-2, the V gene TRBV30; D is possibly TRBD1 (6 bases). CDR3 size: 14 residues. The V end lost 4 bases, the J end lost 3 bases, and 12 bases lay between the germline ends. Germline lookup yields CDR1 GTSNPN and CDR2 SVGIG (reference sequence).

The chain combines TRBV11-2 with TRBJ1-3; D possibly corresponds to TRBD1 (5 bases). Trimming left V 3 bases short and J 2 bases short, with 17 bases between. The V gene's germline CDR1 is SGHAT and CDR2 FQNNGV. This CDR3 has 17 residues. This CDR3 reads CASSLWDSRGPGNTIYF. In DNA form, the CDR3 reads TGTGCCAGCAGCTTGTGGGACTCCCGAGGACCTGGAAACACCATATATTTT.

The J gene is TRBJ2-7, the V gene TRBV29-1; tentative D call: TRBD1 (6 bases). Per the germline V gene, CDR1 is SQVTM and CDR2 is ANQGSEA. V gave up 8 bases and J gave up 0 bases, with 17 bases separating them. The CDR3 is 14 residues long. The CDR3 protein is CSSTMGTNSYEQYF. As DNA, the CDR3 is TGCAGCTCCACGATGGGGACAAACTCCTACGAGCAGTACTTC.

The chain joins TRBV7-3 to TRBJ1-1; 7 bases are a match to TRBD1. The germline V gene has CDR1 SGHTA and CDR2 FQGTGA. V shed 5 bases and J 3 bases; nucleotides not matched to a gene: 3. CDR3 length: 13 residues. CDR3 bases: TGTGCCAGCAGCCCCGACAGGGACACTGAAGCTTTCTTT. As protein: CASSPDRDTEAFF.

This sequence joins TRBV5-3 and TRBJ2-3; 7 nucleotides agree with TRBD1. TRBV5-3 is known as an ORF, though its function is uncertain. The length of the CDR3 is 17 residues. Germline trimming cut 2 bases from V and 0 bases from J; bases unmatched to any gene: 9. CDR3 amino acids: CARSFIGGPPSTDTQYF. CDR3 bases: TGTGCCAGAAGCTTCATAGGGGGCCCACCGAGCACAGATACGCAGTATTTT.

This clone was detected only a few times. V is TRBV29-1 and J is TRBJ1-1; D is unclear. Germline V gives CDR1 SQVTM, CDR2 ANQGSEA. The CDR3 loop spans 12 amino acids. V was cut by 4 bases and J by 4 bases, with 10 bases left in between. CDR3 amino acids: CSVGPAGTEAFF. DNA for the CDR3: TGCAGCGTTGGCCCCGCCGGCACTGAAGCTTTCTTT.

This sequence joins TRBV7-9 and TRBJ1-1; tentative D call: TRBD1 (5 bases). The CDR3 is made up of 14 amino acids. V lost 1 base and J lost 3, with 9 bases in between. The germline CDR1 and CDR2 sequences are SEHNR and FQNEAQ (reference sequence). CDR3 region: CASSLGGADTEAFF. The CDR3 DNA reads TGTGCCAGCAGCTTAGGCGGGGCTGACACTGAAGCTTTCTTT.

The V gene is TRBV10-1, the J gene TRBJ2-2, with TRBD2 matching 9 bases. CDR3 length: 17 amino acids. Trimming cost V 5 bases and J 1 base; bases outside gene matches: 8. CDR1 and CDR2 from the germline V gene are WNHNN and SYGVQD (reference sequence). In DNA, the CDR3 is TGCGCCAGCAGTCCCGGGAGCGGGAGGAGGAACACCGGGGAGCTGTTTTTT. Its translation: CASSPGSGRRNTGELFF.

J is TRBJ2-7 and V is TRBV6-5; D perhaps matches TRBD2 (6 bases). Germline CDR1 reads MNHEY; CDR2 reads SVGAGI. Trimming shortened V by 11 bases and J by 3 bases, and 20 bases separated the two germline ends. The CDR3 runs 14 residues. DNA of the CDR3: TGTGCCGGCCGCCTAGAGCAGGGACTCTACGAGCAGTACTTC. This translates into CAGRLEQGLYEQYF.

The chain is built from TRBV5-1 and TRBJ2-3, with D possibly TRBD2 on 5 matching bases. This CDR3 has 15 residues. Germline V CDR1 and CDR2: SGHRS, YFSETQ. Trimming took 4 bases from V and 1 from J, leaving 13 bases between them. CDR3 protein: CASSPGSPGTDTQYF. The CDR3 DNA reads TGCGCCAGCAGCCCGGGGTCCCCAGGCACAGATACGCAGTATTTT.

The chain carries TRBV19 and TRBJ2-7; possible D gene TRBD2, 6 bases. Germline CDR1 and CDR2: LNHDA and SQIVND (reference sequence). The CDR3 is 14 amino acids. Trimming took 6 bases from V and 2 from J, leaving 14 bases between them. CDR3 loop: CASSLGGNTYEQYF. As DNA, the CDR3 is TGTGCCAGTAGCCTTGGAGGGAATACCTACGAGCAGTACTTC.